Here is one T cell receptor (beta chain) with its context. Coverage ceases 3 residues before the CDR3 finishes, and the germline J gene fills in the end. The sample originates from a study of T cells in women clearing cervical HPV infection. Study in general: Cases: HPV16-related CIN3 or worse on histology, a couple of invasive cancers.

Data came from immunoSEQ multiplex PCR; TCRdb stores just in-frame clones and leaves some out. This table lists tens of thousands of clones. Germline-derived CDR1 and CDR2 are DFQATT and SNEGSKA (reference sequence). The CDR3 runs to 13 residues. V lost 3 bases to trimming and J lost 2 bases; unmatched junction nucleotides: 0. The TCR sequence derives from a woman between 18 and 69 years old with a cervical HPV16 infection that either progressed to CIN3+ or cleared (not recorded which). The V and J genes are TRBV20-1 and TRBJ1-1; TRBD1 matches 10 bases. The sample comprised blood buffy coat. The CDR3 region is CSARTGGNTEAFF. The sequenced part of the CDR3 DNA is TGCAGTGCTAGGACAGGGGGCAACACTGAA.